The clone carrying this TCR beta chain occurred a few times. Its matching antigen is unknown. TCRdb reanalysed the reads using MiXCR and keeps one entry per CDR3 protein. Of approximately 190,000 distinct CDR3 sequences listed, approximately 9.6% are singletons. This entry is derived from a study of T cell repertoires in cytomegalovirus infection. Background on the study: Indicated by public TCR beta signatures were CMV infection and matching HLA type. Study-wide points: In two of eight donors, the top clonotype was HLA-C-restricted CMV-specific. Identification of carriers of CMV plus the relevant HLA was achieved through cumulative public TCR beta family frequency.

V shed 7 bases, J shed 8 bases, and the junction held 10 bases outside the gene matches. Looked up from germline, CDR1 is DFQATT and CDR2 is SNEGSKA (reference sequence). The CDR3 has 13 residues. The chain carries TRBV20-1 and TRBJ2-1; 8 bases align to TRBD2. Sequences were obtained from PBMCs. This sequence was found in a human donor in good health (CMV status not recorded). Some clones in this sample may be carry-over from other donors' samples. CDR3 sequence (DNA): TGCAGTGTAAGTAGCGGGGCCTTTGATGAGCAGTTCTTC. As protein: CSVSSGAFDEQFF.